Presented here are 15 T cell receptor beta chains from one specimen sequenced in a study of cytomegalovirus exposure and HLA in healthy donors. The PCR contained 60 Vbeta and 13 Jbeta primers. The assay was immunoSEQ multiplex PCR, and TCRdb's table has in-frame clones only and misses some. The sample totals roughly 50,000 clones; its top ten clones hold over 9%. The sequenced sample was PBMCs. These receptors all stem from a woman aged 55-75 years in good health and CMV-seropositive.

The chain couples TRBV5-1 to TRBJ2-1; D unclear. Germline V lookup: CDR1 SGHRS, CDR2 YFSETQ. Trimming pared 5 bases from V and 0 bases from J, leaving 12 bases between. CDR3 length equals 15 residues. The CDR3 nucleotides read TGCGCCAGCAGTCGGGTCTTACTCTCCTACAATGAGCAGTTCTTC. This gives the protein CASSRVLLSYNEQFF.

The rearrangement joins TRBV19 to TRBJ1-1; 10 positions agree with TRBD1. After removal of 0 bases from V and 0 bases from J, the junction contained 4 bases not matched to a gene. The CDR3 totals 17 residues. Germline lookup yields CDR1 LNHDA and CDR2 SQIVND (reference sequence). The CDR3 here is CASSIEGQGRMNTEAFF. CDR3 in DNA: TGTGCCAGTAGTATAGAGGGACAGGGGAGGATGAACACTGAAGCTTTCTTT.

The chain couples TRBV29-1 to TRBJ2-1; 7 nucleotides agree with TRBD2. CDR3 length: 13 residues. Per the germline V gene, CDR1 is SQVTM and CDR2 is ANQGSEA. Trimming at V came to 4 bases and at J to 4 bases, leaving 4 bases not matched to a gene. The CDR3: CSVGLGGYNEQFF. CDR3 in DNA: TGCAGCGTTGGACTGGGGGGGTACAATGAGCAGTTCTTC.

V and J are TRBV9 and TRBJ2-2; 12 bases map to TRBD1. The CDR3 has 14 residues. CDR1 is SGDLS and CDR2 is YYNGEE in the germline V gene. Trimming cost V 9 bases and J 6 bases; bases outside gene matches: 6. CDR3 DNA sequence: TGTGCCACCTCGGGACAGGGGGCCCCCGGGGAGCTGTTTTTT. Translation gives CATSGQGAPGELFF.

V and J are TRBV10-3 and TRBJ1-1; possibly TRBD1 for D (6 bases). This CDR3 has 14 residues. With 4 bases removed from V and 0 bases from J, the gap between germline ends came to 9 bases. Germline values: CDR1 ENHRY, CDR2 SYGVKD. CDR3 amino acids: CAISGGQLNTEAFF. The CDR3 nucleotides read TGTGCCATCAGTGGGGGGCAGTTGAACACTGAAGCTTTCTTT.

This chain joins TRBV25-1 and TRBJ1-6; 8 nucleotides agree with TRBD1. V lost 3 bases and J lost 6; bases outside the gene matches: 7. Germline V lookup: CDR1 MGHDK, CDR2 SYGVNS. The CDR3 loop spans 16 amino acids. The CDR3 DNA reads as TGTGCCAGCAGTGATCCTGACAGGGGAGGTAATTCACCCCTCCACTTT. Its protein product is CASSDPDRGGNSPLHF.

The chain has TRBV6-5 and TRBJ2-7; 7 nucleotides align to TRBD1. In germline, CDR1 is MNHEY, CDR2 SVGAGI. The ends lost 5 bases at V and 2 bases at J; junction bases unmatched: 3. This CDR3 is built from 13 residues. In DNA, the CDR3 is TGTGCCAGCAGTCGGACAGGCGCCTACGAGCAGTACTTC. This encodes CASSRTGAYEQYF.

The CDR3: CASSMEGTTVYGYTF. The CDR3 DNA sequence: TGTGCCAGCAGCATGGAGGGGACCACAGTATATGGCTACACCTTC. V usage is TRBV7-8 and J usage is TRBJ1-2, with TRBD1 as a possible D gene (5 bases). Germline assignment: CDR1 SGHVS and CDR2 FQNEAQ. The CDR3 runs to 15 residues. Trimming shortened V by 5 bases and J by 5 bases, and 18 bases separated the two germline ends.

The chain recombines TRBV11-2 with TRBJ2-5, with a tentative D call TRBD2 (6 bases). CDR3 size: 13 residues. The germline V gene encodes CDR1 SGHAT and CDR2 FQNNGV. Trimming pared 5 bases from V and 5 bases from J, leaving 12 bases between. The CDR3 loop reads CASSTGVRETQYF. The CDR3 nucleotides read TGTGCCAGCAGCACGGGGGTCCGGGAGACCCAGTACTTC.

The CDR3 spells CASSVILTGPQETQYF. CDR3 DNA: TGTGCCAGTAGTGTAATACTGACAGGGCCTCAAGAGACCCAGTACTTC. The V call is TRBV19, the J call TRBJ2-5; TRBD1 agrees at 7 bases. The V segment lost 5 bases and the J segment 2 bases; nucleotides outside the gene matches: 11. CDR3 size: 16 residues. Germline loops: CDR1 LNHDA, CDR2 SQIVND (reference sequence).

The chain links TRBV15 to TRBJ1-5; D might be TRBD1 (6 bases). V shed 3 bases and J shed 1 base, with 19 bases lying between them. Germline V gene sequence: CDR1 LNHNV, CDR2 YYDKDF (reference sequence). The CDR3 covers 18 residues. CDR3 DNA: TGTGCCACCAGCAGTGCTTACAGGGAAGGGCGCAGCAATCAGCCCCAGCATTTT. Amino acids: CATSSAYREGRSNQPQHF.

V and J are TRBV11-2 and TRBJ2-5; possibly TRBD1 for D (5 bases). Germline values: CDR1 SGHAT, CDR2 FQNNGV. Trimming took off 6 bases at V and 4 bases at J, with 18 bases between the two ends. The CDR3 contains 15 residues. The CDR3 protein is CASSQQAVVGETQYF. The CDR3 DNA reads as TGTGCCAGCAGTCAACAGGCCGTCGTAGGAGAGACCCAGTACTTC.

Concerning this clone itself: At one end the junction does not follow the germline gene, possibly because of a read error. CDR3 residues: CASRLEAGITEAFF. The CDR3 nucleotides are TGTGCCAGCAGATTAGAGGCAGGGATCACTGAAGCTTTCTTT. V is TRBV7-2 and J is TRBJ1-1; maybe TRBD1 (5 bases). The CDR3 covers 14 residues. Germline CDR1 reads SGHTA; CDR2 reads FQGNSA.

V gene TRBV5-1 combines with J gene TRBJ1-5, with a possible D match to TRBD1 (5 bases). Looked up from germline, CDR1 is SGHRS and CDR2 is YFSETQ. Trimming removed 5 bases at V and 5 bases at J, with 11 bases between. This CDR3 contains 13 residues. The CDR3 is CASRVGGDQPQHF. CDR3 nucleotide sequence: TGCGCCAGCAGGGTCGGGGGGGATCAGCCCCAGCATTTT.

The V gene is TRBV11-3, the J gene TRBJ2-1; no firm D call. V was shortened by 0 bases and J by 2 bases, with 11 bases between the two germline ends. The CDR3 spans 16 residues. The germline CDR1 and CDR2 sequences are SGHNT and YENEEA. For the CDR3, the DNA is TGTGCCAGCAGCTTAGATCAGCTAGGCACCTACAATGAGCAGTTCTTC. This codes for CASSLDQLGTYNEQFF.